This T cell receptor (beta chain) appears in the sequencing data of a study of cytomegalovirus exposure and HLA in healthy donors. CDR1 and CDR2 from the germline V gene are SGHAT and FQNNGV. This CDR3 has 16 residues. V trimming: 4 bases; J trimming: 0 bases; junction bases outside the gene matches: 5. This clone was seen a single time. The PCR contained 60 Vbeta and 13 Jbeta primers. Profiling relied on immunoSEQ multiplex PCR, and the TCRdb table lists in-frame clones only, not all of them. The sample records more than 95,000 clones, 65% to 85% being singletons. The sequence was collected from a man aged 18 to 29 in good health and CMV-seronegative. The material sequenced was PBMCs. The gene calls are TRBV11-2 and TRBJ2-3; 9 positions match TRBD2. CDR3 amino acids: CASSSGTSGSTDTQYF. The CDR3 nucleotides read TGTGCCAGCAGCTCCGGAACTAGCGGGAGCACAGATACGCAGTATTTT.